This is a list of T cell receptor beta chains from one sample in a study of blood T cell repertoires in COVID-19. Clones were sequenced by immunoSEQ multiplex PCR, and TCRdb holds only the in-frame ones, with some missing. The table records approximately 270,000 clones, roughly 80% of them present only once. Sequencing was carried out using peripheral blood. These receptors all stem from a man at least 80 years old with acute or convalescent COVID-19. Each CDR3 is given with its conserved first and last residue. D genes are given only for firm matches. The listing skips clone size in some rows; elsewhere it reads once, few, many or a size class.

CASSYSGGTGNTIYF	TGTGCCAGCAGTTACTCGGGAGGCACGGGAAACACCATATATTTT	TRBV6-5	TRBJ1-3	.	15	.
CASSLAGSPYSPLHF	TGTGCCAGCAGCTTGGCAGGCAGCCCCTATTCACCCCTCCACTTT	TRBV5-5	TRBJ1-6	.	15	.
CASSLTGTDYGYTF	TGTGCCAGCAGCCTCACCGGGACAGACTATGGCTACACCTTC	TRBV7-9	TRBJ1-2	TRBD1	14	.
CASSLLGTSGTDTQYF	TGTGCCAGCAGCCTCCTTGGGACTAGCGGCACAGATACGCAGTATTTT	TRBV9	TRBJ2-3	TRBD2	16	.
CASSLISEGELFF	TGTGCCAGCAGTTTAATATCCGAGGGGGAGCTGTTTTTT	TRBV28	TRBJ2-2	.	13	once
CASRTLVYGYTF	TGTGCCAGCAGGACGCTAGTCTATGGCTACACCTTC	TRBV12-3/TRBV12-4	TRBJ1-2	.	12	.
CSASLRGGRLDTQYF	TGCAGTGCTAGTCTGCGGGGCGGGAGATTGGATACGCAGTATTTT	TRBV20-1	TRBJ2-3	TRBD2	15	.
CASSVEGQGSDTQYF	TGTGCCAGCAGCGTAGAGGGTCAGGGGTCAGATACGCAGTATTTT	TRBV9	TRBJ2-3	.	15	.
CASSLAGLAGETQYF	TGTGCCAGCAGCTTGGCGGGACTAGCGGGTGAGACCCAGTACTTC	TRBV5-8	TRBJ2-5	TRBD2	15	.
CASSEQGVYTEAFF	TGTGCCAGCAGTGAGCAGGGGGTCTACACTGAAGCTTTCTTT	TRBV6-1	TRBJ1-1	TRBD1	14	.
CASSRDRDYQPQHF	TGTGCCAGCAGCCGGGACAGGGATTATCAGCCCCAGCATTTT	TRBV6-5	TRBJ1-5	TRBD1	14	few
CASTRTGPYNEQFF	TGTGCCAGCACCCGGACAGGGCCCTACAATGAGCAGTTCTTC	TRBV6-6	TRBJ2-1	TRBD1	14	.
CASRPRQHNNSPLHF	TGTGCAAGTCGCCCCCGACAGCACAATAATTCACCCCTCCACTTT	TRBV12-2	TRBJ1-6	.	15	.
CASSPQGAQEYGYTF	TGTGCCAGCTCACCACAGGGGGCGCAGGAGTATGGCTACACCTTC	TRBV18	TRBJ1-2	TRBD1	15	.
CASSLGQGAQTDTQYF	TGTGCCAGCAGCTTGGGACAGGGGGCGCAGACAGATACGCAGTATTTT	TRBV5-4	TRBJ2-3	TRBD1	16	once
CASSLRASGLSSTDTQYF	TGTGCCAGCAGCTTGAGGGCTAGCGGGTTATCTAGCACAGATACGCAGTATTTT	TRBV5-5	TRBJ2-3	TRBD2	18	.
CATSERGAGNEKLFF	TGTGCCACCAGTGAACGGGGGGCGGGTAATGAAAAACTGTTTTTT	TRBV24-1	TRBJ1-4	.	15	few
CASSEGQGGRNEQFF	TGTGCCAGCAGTGAAGGACAGGGGGGAAGGAATGAGCAGTTCTTC	TRBV2	TRBJ2-1	TRBD1	15	.
CASSRDRGLGFF	TGTGCCAGCAGTCGGGACAGGGGGTTGGGGTTCTTC	TRBV7-9	TRBJ2-1	TRBD1	12	.
CASSRRTSGKAYNEQFF	TGCGCCAGCAGCCGCCGGACTAGCGGGAAGGCCTACAATGAGCAGTTCTTC	TRBV5-1	TRBJ2-1	TRBD2	17	.
CASSQGSGGYNEQFF	TGTGCCAGCAGCCAAGGTAGCGGGGGTTACAATGAGCAGTTCTTC	TRBV3-1/TRBV3-2	TRBJ2-1	TRBD2	15	.
CASSRGTGTPLHF	TGTGCCAGCAGCCGAGGGACAGGGACACCCCTCCACTTT	TRBV12-3/TRBV12-4	TRBJ1-6	TRBD1	13	.
CASSDRRRESPLHF	TGTGCCAGCAGTGACCGTAGGAGGGAATCACCCCTCCACTTT	TRBV25-1	TRBJ1-6	.	14	.
CASSLEAPGVGDTQYF	TGCGCCAGCAGCTTGGAGGCCCCGGGTGTAGGAGATACGCAGTATTTT	TRBV5-1	TRBJ2-3	.	16	.
CASSYSLKFYTETQYF	TGTGCCAGCAGTTACTCCCTGAAGTTTTACACAGAGACCCAGTACTTC	TRBV6-2/TRBV6-3	TRBJ2-5	.	16	.
CASSTSGVRTYEQYF	TGTGCCAGCAGTACCTCAGGGGTCCGGACCTACGAGCAGTACTTC	TRBV6-5	TRBJ2-7	.	15	.
CASSLPDTSGEGEETQYF	TGTGCCAGCAGTTTACCCGACACTAGCGGGGAAGGAGAAGAGACCCAGTACTTC	TRBV28	TRBJ2-5	TRBD2	18	few
CASSLDGTNYNEQFF	TGCGCCAGCAGCTTGGACGGGACTAACTACAATGAGCAGTTCTTC	TRBV5-1	TRBJ2-1	TRBD2	15	.
CASSLRGDRSSYNEQFF	TGTGCCAGCAGCTTAAGGGGAGACAGGAGCTCCTACAATGAGCAGTTCTTC	TRBV7-8	TRBJ2-1	.	17	once
CASSSRDRGYF	TGTGCCAGTAGTTCCCGGGACAGAGGGTACTTC	TRBV19	TRBJ2-4	TRBD1	11	.
CASSPTNVFEALWNTEAFF	TGTGCCAGCTCACCGACGAATGTGTTTGAGGCCCTCTGGAACACTGAAGCTTTCTTT	TRBV18	TRBJ1-1	.	19	.
CASSSLQGEGYTF	TGTGCCAGCAGTTCCCTACAGGGAGAGGGCTACACCTTC	TRBV7-9	TRBJ1-2	.	13	.
CASSLELVSYEQYF	TGTGCCAGCAGCTTGGAACTAGTCTCCTACGAGCAGTACTTC	TRBV7-9	TRBJ2-7	.	14	.
CATSDLYYTEAFF	TGTGCCACCAGTGATTTGTACTACACTGAAGCTTTCTTT	TRBV24-1	TRBJ1-1	.	13	few
CASSHTVTGEAFF	TGTGCCAGCAGCCACACCGTGACAGGGGAAGCTTTCTTT	TRBV9	TRBJ1-1	TRBD1	13	.
CASRPKGQQSKYGYTF	TGTGCCAGCAGGCCCAAGGGGCAGCAATCTAAATATGGCTACACCTTC	TRBV21-1	TRBJ1-2	.	16	few
CASSVGQNNSPLHF	TGTGCCAGCAGCGTTGGACAGAATAATTCACCCCTCCACTTT	TRBV9	TRBJ1-6	.	14	.
CASSLSGSNEKLFF	TGTGCCAGCAGCTTATCCGGGTCTAATGAAAAACTGTTTTTT	TRBV7-9	TRBJ1-4	.	14	.
CASSQLPGIMYNEQFF	TGCGCCAGCAGCCAACTTCCGGGAATAATGTACAATGAGCAGTTCTTC	TRBV4-1	TRBJ2-1	.	16	.
CASSLAEAGLRTDTQYF	TGCGCCAGCAGCTTGGCCGAGGCGGGACTCCGCACAGATACGCAGTATTTT	TRBV5-1	TRBJ2-3	.	17	.
CASRPNQGAGEAFF	TGTGCCAGCAGACCGAACCAGGGGGCCGGTGAAGCTTTCTTT	TRBV6-5	TRBJ1-1	TRBD1	14	.
CASSFPSTGTSYEQYF	TGTGCCAGCAGTTTTCCCTCGACAGGGACCTCCTACGAGCAGTACTTC	TRBV2	TRBJ2-7	TRBD1	16	.
CASSRSQTGSQETQYF	TGCGCCAGCAGCCGGAGTCAGACAGGGTCTCAAGAGACCCAGTACTTC	TRBV4-1	TRBJ2-5	TRBD1	16	.
CASSERQGVRETQYF	TGCGCCAGCAGTGAGCGGCAGGGGGTCAGGGAGACCCAGTACTTC	TRBV10-1	TRBJ2-5	TRBD1	15	.
CASSPRLGQGSGNTIYF	TGTGCCAGCTCACCCCGGTTGGGACAGGGGAGTGGAAACACCATATATTTT	TRBV18	TRBJ1-3	TRBD1	17	.
CASSQTGGTEKLFF	TGTGCCAGCAGCCAAACAGGGGGCACTGAAAAACTGTTTTTT	TRBV4-2	TRBJ1-4	TRBD1	14	.
CASSLPTGRGYTF	TGTGCCAGCAGTTTACCGACAGGGAGAGGCTACACCTTC	TRBV28	TRBJ1-2	TRBD1	13	.
CASSLLIGRTRGRGEQFF	TGTGCCAGCAGCCTTCTCATCGGTAGGACTAGGGGGAGAGGTGAGCAGTTCTTC	TRBV14	TRBJ2-1	.	18	.
CASSEYLGPEEQFF	TGTGCCAGCAGTGAATATCTCGGTCCCGAGGAGCAGTTCTTC	TRBV6-1	TRBJ2-1	.	14	once
CASSLARIQPQHF	TGTGCCAGCAGCTTGGCGAGAATTCAGCCCCAGCATTTT	TRBV5-6	TRBJ1-5	.	13	.
CASSYSGLGGNYGYTF	TGTGCCAGCAGTTACTCGGGACTAGGGGGCAACTATGGCTACACCTTC	TRBV6-5	TRBJ1-2	TRBD1	16	.
CASSETGGRYEQYF	TGTGCCAGCAGTGAGACAGGGGGCAGGTACGAGCAGTACTTC	TRBV2	TRBJ2-7	TRBD1	14	.
CASSSGLPAEDTQYF	TGTGCCAGCAGCTCGGGACTCCCGGCGGAAGATACGCAGTATTTT	TRBV7-2	TRBJ2-3	.	15	.